A selection of T cell receptor beta chains follows, all from one sample in a study of blood T cell repertoires in COVID-19. Profiling relied on immunoSEQ multiplex PCR, and the TCRdb table lists in-frame clones only, not all of them. The sample lists about 110,000 clones; around 74% were seen once. The source material was peripheral blood. The receptors here all came from a woman in her 70s with acute or convalescent COVID-19. Each CDR3 is given with its conserved first and last residue. Each record gives: J gene, V gene, D gene, clone size, CDR3 protein, CDR3 DNA. D genes are given only for firm matches. Not all rows give a size; the values are once, few, many and, for expanded clones, a class.

j_call: TRBJ1-2
v_call: TRBV5-5
d_call: .
clone_size: few
cdr3_aa: CASSSGANYGYTF
cdr3_nt: TGTGCCAGCAGCAGCGGGGCCAACTATGGCTACACCTTC

j_call: TRBJ2-3
v_call: TRBV5-1
d_call: TRBD2
clone_size: few
cdr3_aa: CASSLDSGVGTDTQYF
cdr3_nt: TGCGCCAGCAGCTTGGATAGCGGGGTAGGAACAGATACGCAGTATTTT

j_call: TRBJ2-3
v_call: TRBV2
d_call: TRBD2
clone_size: .
cdr3_aa: CASTPGLGRPDTQYF
cdr3_nt: TGTGCCAGTACGCCGGGACTAGGGCGCCCAGATACGCAGTATTTT

j_call: TRBJ2-1
v_call: TRBV11-3
d_call: TRBD2
clone_size: .
cdr3_aa: CASGLAGEQFF
cdr3_nt: TGTGCCAGCGGGCTAGCGGGGGAGCAGTTCTTC

j_call: TRBJ1-1
v_call: TRBV30
d_call: .
clone_size: .
cdr3_aa: CAWSPHLGLRKNTEAFF
cdr3_nt: TGTGCCTGGAGTCCACATTTGGGACTGAGGAAGAACACTGAAGCTTTCTTT

j_call: TRBJ2-3
v_call: TRBV24-1
d_call: TRBD1
clone_size: .
cdr3_aa: CATSDLTGGTDTQYF
cdr3_nt: TGTGCCACCAGTGATTTGACAGGGGGCACAGATACGCAGTATTTT

j_call: TRBJ2-7
v_call: TRBV5-1
d_call: TRBD2
clone_size: .
cdr3_aa: CACLSLRGGRGWEQYF
cdr3_nt: TGCGCCTGTTTGAGCCTTCGGGGGGGCCGGGGGTGGGAGCAGTACTTC

j_call: TRBJ1-1
v_call: TRBV19
d_call: TRBD1
clone_size: .
cdr3_aa: CASSIDNRGTEAFF
cdr3_nt: TGTGCCAGTAGTATAGACAACAGGGGAACTGAAGCTTTCTTT

j_call: TRBJ2-1
v_call: TRBV6-5
d_call: TRBD2
clone_size: once
cdr3_aa: CASSPQRGGTEQFF
cdr3_nt: TGTGCCAGCAGCCCCCAGCGGGGAGGAACTGAGCAGTTCTTC

j_call: TRBJ2-3
v_call: TRBV23-1
d_call: TRBD1
clone_size: .
cdr3_aa: CASSRFGWDRGSTDTQYF
cdr3_nt: TGCGCCAGCAGTCGCTTTGGCTGGGACAGGGGGAGTACAGATACGCAGTATTTT

j_call: TRBJ2-1
v_call: TRBV28
d_call: .
clone_size: .
cdr3_aa: CASRRTRDPSYNEQFF
cdr3_nt: TGTGCCAGCAGAAGGACGCGGGACCCCTCCTACAATGAGCAGTTCTTC

j_call: TRBJ1-1
v_call: TRBV7-6
d_call: .
clone_size: .
cdr3_aa: CASSLGLGAFF
cdr3_nt: TGTGCCAGCAGCCTTGGTCTCGGAGCTTTCTTT

j_call: TRBJ1-4
v_call: TRBV6-5
d_call: .
clone_size: .
cdr3_aa: CASRPRRENEKLFF
cdr3_nt: TGTGCCAGCAGACCCCGCCGGGAGAATGAAAAACTGTTTTTT

j_call: TRBJ1-6
v_call: TRBV30
d_call: .
clone_size: .
cdr3_aa: CAWSVGRNGANSPLHF
cdr3_nt: TGTGCCTGGAGTGTCGGCAGGAATGGGGCTAATTCACCCCTCCACTTT

j_call: TRBJ1-6
v_call: TRBV19
d_call: .
clone_size: few
cdr3_aa: CASSIRPLRGYNSPLHF
cdr3_nt: TGTGCCAGTAGTATCCGGCCTCTGAGAGGGTATAATTCACCCCTCCACTTT

j_call: TRBJ1-2
v_call: TRBV7-2
d_call: TRBD1
clone_size: .
cdr3_aa: CASSVDGTVDGYTF
cdr3_nt: TGTGCCAGCAGCGTAGACGGGACAGTGGATGGCTACACCTTC

j_call: TRBJ1-2
v_call: TRBV14
d_call: .
clone_size: .
cdr3_aa: CASSQVAGWSDYGYTF
cdr3_nt: TGTGCCAGCAGCCAAGTGGCAGGGTGGAGCGACTATGGCTACACCTTC

j_call: TRBJ1-1
v_call: TRBV5-1
d_call: .
clone_size: .
cdr3_aa: CASTISGLGGGTEAFF
cdr3_nt: TGCGCCAGCACAATTTCCGGCCTGGGGGGAGGCACTGAAGCTTTCTTT

j_call: TRBJ2-2
v_call: TRBV5-3
d_call: .
clone_size: .
cdr3_aa: CSADSGATGELFF
cdr3_nt: TGTTCCGCAGATTCCGGAGCCACCGGGGAGCTGTTTTTT

j_call: TRBJ1-3
v_call: TRBV29-1
d_call: .
clone_size: .
cdr3_aa: CSSQGHLSGNTIYF
cdr3_nt: TGCAGCTCCCAGGGACACTTAAGTGGAAACACCATATATTTT

j_call: TRBJ2-3
v_call: TRBV7-6
d_call: TRBD1
clone_size: few
cdr3_aa: CASRRSGGTGRSTDTQYF
cdr3_nt: TGTGCCAGCAGGCGGAGCGGTGGGACAGGGAGGAGCACAGATACGCAGTATTTT

j_call: TRBJ1-6
v_call: TRBV6-1
d_call: .
clone_size: .
cdr3_aa: CASSDKLGQGTNSPLHF
cdr3_nt: TGTGCCAGCAGTGACAAGTTAGGCCAGGGAACAAATTCACCCCTCCACTTT

j_call: TRBJ1-6
v_call: TRBV7-9
d_call: .
clone_size: few
cdr3_aa: CASSQVGGGDSPLHF
cdr3_nt: TGTGCCAGCAGCCAGGTTGGGGGCGGAGATTCACCCCTCCACTTT

j_call: TRBJ1-2
v_call: TRBV7-9
d_call: .
clone_size: .
cdr3_aa: CASSQGNYGYTF
cdr3_nt: TGTGCCAGCAGCCAGGGCAACTATGGCTACACCTTC

j_call: TRBJ1-5
v_call: TRBV7-6
d_call: .
clone_size: .
cdr3_aa: CASSLGRGEPQHF
cdr3_nt: TGTGCCAGCAGCTTGGGACGCGGGGAGCCCCAGCATTTT

j_call: TRBJ2-2
v_call: TRBV25-1
d_call: .
clone_size: once
cdr3_aa: CASSGTGRGTGELFF
cdr3_nt: TGTGCCAGCAGTGGAACGGGCAGGGGCACCGGGGAGCTGTTTTTT

j_call: TRBJ1-5
v_call: TRBV7-2
d_call: TRBD1
clone_size: once
cdr3_aa: CASSRDRARDNQPQHF
cdr3_nt: TGTGCCAGCAGCCGCGACAGGGCTCGGGATAATCAGCCCCAGCATTTT

j_call: TRBJ2-3
v_call: TRBV10-1
d_call: .
clone_size: .
cdr3_aa: CASKPPESPNYTDTQYF
cdr3_nt: TGCGCCAGCAAACCCCCCGAGAGCCCGAACTACACAGATACGCAGTATTTT

j_call: TRBJ2-1
v_call: TRBV30
d_call: .
clone_size: .
cdr3_aa: CAWSRLNLRRSEQFF
cdr3_nt: TGTGCCTGGAGTCGACTAAACCTACGAAGAAGCGAGCAGTTCTTC

j_call: TRBJ1-1
v_call: TRBV5-1
d_call: .
clone_size: few
cdr3_aa: CASSLSGGHTEAFF
cdr3_nt: TGCGCCAGCAGCTTGTCGGGGGGGCACACTGAAGCTTTCTTT

j_call: TRBJ1-3
v_call: TRBV6-2/TRBV6-3
d_call: TRBD1
clone_size: .
cdr3_aa: CASSRTGDSGNTIYF
cdr3_nt: TGTGCCAGCAGCCGGACAGGGGACTCTGGAAACACCATATATTTT

j_call: TRBJ1-4
v_call: TRBV29-1
d_call: .
clone_size: .
cdr3_aa: CSVKRGSDEKLFF
cdr3_nt: TGCAGCGTTAAACGAGGCAGTGATGAAAAACTGTTTTTT

j_call: TRBJ1-1
v_call: TRBV5-6
d_call: .
clone_size: .
cdr3_aa: CASSGTGFFEAFF
cdr3_nt: TGTGCCAGCAGCGGCACAGGGTTTTTTGAAGCTTTCTTT

j_call: TRBJ1-6
v_call: TRBV6-5
d_call: .
clone_size: .
cdr3_aa: CASSPSGRYNSPLHF
cdr3_nt: TGTGCCAGCAGTCCCTCCGGCAGGTATAATTCACCCCTCCACTTT

j_call: TRBJ2-7
v_call: TRBV6-5
d_call: TRBD2
clone_size: .
cdr3_aa: CASRGLAGLPYEQYF
cdr3_nt: TGTGCCAGCAGGGGACTAGCGGGGTTACCCTACGAGCAGTACTTC

j_call: TRBJ2-7
v_call: TRBV19
d_call: .
clone_size: .
cdr3_aa: CASSIGQGSYEQYF
cdr3_nt: TGTGCCAGTAGTATTGGGCAGGGTTCCTACGAGCAGTACTTC

j_call: TRBJ1-1
v_call: TRBV19
d_call: .
clone_size: .
cdr3_aa: CASSQAFNTEAFF
cdr3_nt: TGTGCCAGTAGTCAGGCGTTTAACACTGAAGCTTTCTTT

j_call: TRBJ1-1
v_call: TRBV29-1
d_call: .
clone_size: medium-sized
cdr3_aa: CSVPGETEAFF
cdr3_nt: TGCAGCGTGCCAGGGGAGACTGAAGCTTTCTTT

j_call: TRBJ2-2
v_call: TRBV19
d_call: .
clone_size: .
cdr3_aa: CASSARDSPTGELFF
cdr3_nt: TGTGCCAGTAGTGCCAGAGACAGCCCCACCGGGGAGCTGTTTTTT

j_call: TRBJ2-7
v_call: TRBV9
d_call: .
clone_size: .
cdr3_aa: CASSHTEYEQYF
cdr3_nt: TGTGCCAGCAGCCATACAGAGTACGAGCAGTACTTC

j_call: TRBJ2-7
v_call: TRBV13
d_call: .
clone_size: once
cdr3_aa: CASSLFAGAHEQYF
cdr3_nt: TGTGCCAGCAGCTTATTTGCAGGGGCCCACGAGCAGTACTTC

j_call: TRBJ1-2
v_call: TRBV14
d_call: TRBD1
clone_size: .
cdr3_aa: CASSERTFGTGRLKIDYGYTF
cdr3_nt: TGTGCCAGCAGCGAAAGGACTTTCGGGACAGGGCGACTTAAGATCGACTATGGCTACACCTTC

j_call: TRBJ1-2
v_call: TRBV18
d_call: .
clone_size: few
cdr3_aa: CASSPQGVSNYGYTF
cdr3_nt: TGTGCCAGCTCACCACAGGGGGTGTCGAACTATGGCTACACCTTC

j_call: TRBJ1-1
v_call: TRBV3-1/TRBV3-2
d_call: .
clone_size: .
cdr3_aa: CASSQGWEGWNTEAFF
cdr3_nt: TGTGCCAGCAGCCAAGGGTGGGAGGGCTGGAACACTGAAGCTTTCTTT

j_call: TRBJ2-2
v_call: TRBV12-5
d_call: TRBD2
clone_size: .
cdr3_aa: CASGLTRTGTRGVTGELFF
cdr3_nt: TGTGCTAGTGGTTTGACCAGAACCGGGACTAGGGGGGTCACCGGGGAGCTGTTTTTT

j_call: TRBJ1-1
v_call: TRBV6-4
d_call: TRBD1
clone_size: .
cdr3_aa: CALPAGQKNTEAFF
cdr3_nt: TGTGCCCTACCGGCGGGACAGAAGAACACTGAAGCTTTCTTT

j_call: TRBJ1-5
v_call: TRBV28
d_call: .
clone_size: .
cdr3_aa: CASLGAGQPQHF
cdr3_nt: TGTGCCAGCCTTGGAGCGGGACAGCCCCAGCATTTT

j_call: TRBJ2-7
v_call: TRBV5-1
d_call: .
clone_size: .
cdr3_aa: CASSLLGAPHEQYF
cdr3_nt: TGCGCCAGCAGCTTGCTGGGGGCGCCCCACGAGCAGTACTTC